This passage covers 17 T cell receptor beta chains from one sample sequenced in a study of OX40 agonist ivuxolimab in advanced cancers. The assay was immunoSEQ multiplex PCR, and TCRdb's table has in-frame clones only and misses some. There are 15,000 or so clones in the sample; roughly 84% occur only once, and 35% to 50% lies in the top ten. Material: CD4+ or CD8+ T cells sorted from blood, obtained in a trial of the OX40 agonist ivuxolimab. All receptors derive from an adult with an advanced solid tumor such as melanoma, head and neck, liver or kidney cancer.

This clone was seen just once. CDR3 sequence: CASRDGMAEEGTQYF. CDR3 DNA sequence: TGTGCCAGCAGGGACGGGATGGCCGAAGAGGGGACCCAGTACTTC. The rearrangement links TRBV7-9 to TRBJ2-5, with a tentative D call TRBD2 (5 bases). V lost 6 bases and J 7 bases, leaving 21 bases between the germline ends. Germline CDR1 and CDR2: SEHNR and FQNEAQ (reference sequence). The CDR3 extends over 15 amino acids.

This rearrangement joins TRBV30 to TRBJ2-7; TRBD1 is a possible D gene (5 bases). The V gene's germline CDR1 is GTSNPN and CDR2 SVGIG (reference sequence). V was clipped by 1 base and J by 0 bases, with 7 bases between them. The CDR3 has 13 amino acids. CDR3 region: CAWSETASYEQYF. The DNA for the CDR3 is TGTGCCTGGAGTGAGACAGCCTCCTACGAGCAGTACTTC.

V and J are TRBV19 and TRBJ2-1; 12 bases agree with TRBD2. Losses at the gene ends were 5 bases for V and 6 bases for J; bases not matched to a gene: 5. Per the germline V gene, CDR1 is LNHDA and CDR2 is SQIVND (reference sequence). CDR3 length: 15 residues. CDR3 protein: CASSRPSGRANEQFF. Written as DNA, the CDR3 is TGTGCCAGTAGTCGCCCTAGCGGGAGGGCCAATGAGCAGTTCTTC.

The CDR3 nucleotides are TGTGCCTGGGGGTCGGGTCGGGTCTATGGCTACACCTTC. Its translation: CAWGSGRVYGYTF. This rearrangement joins TRBV30 to TRBJ1-2; D gene uncertain. This CDR3 region has 13 residues. Germline CDR1 and CDR2: GTSNPN and SVGIG (reference sequence). Trimming took 5 bases from V and 4 from J, leaving 14 bases between them.

This chain links TRBV6-1 with TRBJ2-5; D gene uncertain. The end of the DNA aligns better with TRBJ2-7, so the J call may be wrong. Germline CDR1 MNHNS, CDR2 SASEGT. The CDR3 contains 13 residues. CDR3 DNA: TGTGCCAGCAGTGAAGGTGAATCTGGCGAGCAGTACTTC. This codes for CASSEGESGEQYF.

J is TRBJ2-7 and V is TRBV4-2, with 10 positions matching TRBD1. CDR3 length: 14 residues. Germline V gene sequence: CDR1 LGHNA, CDR2 YNFKEQ. The V gene end was trimmed by 1 base and the J gene end by 4 bases; junction bases not matched to a gene: 1. The CDR3 DNA sequence: TGTGCCAGCAGCCAAGGGGACAGGGGATACGAGCAGTACTTC. This sequence encodes CASSQGDRGYEQYF.

The chain couples TRBV27 to TRBJ2-7; 8 nucleotides match TRBD1. The CDR3 runs 15 residues. V lost 5 bases, J lost 3 bases, and 9 bases stayed unmatched. CDR1 MNHEY and CDR2 SMNVEV come from the germline V gene (reference sequence). The CDR3 loop is CASSPTPGGYYEQYF. DNA of the CDR3: TGTGCCAGCAGTCCAACTCCAGGGGGCTACTACGAGCAGTACTTC.

The J gene is TRBJ1-2, the V gene TRBV6-6; perhaps TRBD1 as D (5 bases). The CDR3 is 12 residues long. V dropped 7 bases and J dropped 8 bases, with 14 bases sitting between them. Per germline, CDR1 MNHNY and CDR2 SVGAGI (reference sequence). CDR3 sequence reads: CASTTDSWGYTF. CDR3 in DNA: TGTGCCAGCACCACCGACAGTTGGGGCTACACCTTC.

The CDR3 spells CASSSGWQEKLFF. The CDR3 bases are TGTGCCAGCAGCTCAGGGTGGCAAGAAAAACTGTTTTTT. This chain connects TRBV13 to TRBJ1-4; TRBD1 might be the D (5 bases). V lost 4 bases and J 8 bases, leaving 11 bases between the germline ends. The CDR3 extends over 13 amino acids. Germline values: CDR1 PRHDT, CDR2 FYEKMQ (reference sequence).

This chain's CDR3 is CSVVPGGTSEQFF. The CDR3 DNA sequence: TGCAGCGTTGTTCCGGGGGGTACAAGTGAGCAGTTCTTC. This chain connects TRBV29-1 to TRBJ2-1; 7 bases map to TRBD2. J was trimmed by 9 bases and V by 4 bases; bases with no gene match: 9. Per the germline V gene, CDR1 is SQVTM and CDR2 is ANQGSEA. The CDR3 is made up of 13 amino acids.

The chain joins TRBV4-3 to TRBJ2-1, with D perhaps TRBD1 or TRBD2 (5 bases each). The length of the CDR3 is 17 residues. Looked up from germline, CDR1 is LGHNA and CDR2 is YSLEER. Trimming removed 1 base from V and 0 bases from J, with 13 bases in between. CDR3 DNA: TGCGCCAGCAGCCAAGCCGGAGAGGGGACCTCCTACAATGAGCAGTTCTTC. Encoded protein: CASSQAGEGTSYNEQFF.

The V gene is TRBV2, the J gene TRBJ2-2, with D possibly being TRBD2 (6 bases). Per the germline V gene, CDR1 is SNHLY and CDR2 is FYNNEI. Trimming took off 7 bases at V and 1 base at J, with 13 bases between the two ends. The CDR3 is 15 residues long. CDR3 protein: CASIPRDVNTGELFF. As DNA, the CDR3 is TGTGCCAGCATTCCGCGGGATGTGAACACCGGGGAGCTGTTTTTT.

The V and J genes are TRBV28 and TRBJ1-1; no reliable D call. The germline V gene has CDR1 MDHEN and CDR2 SYDVKM. The CDR3 runs 13 residues. The V and J ends lost 3 bases and 1 base respectively, with 6 bases between them. In DNA form, the CDR3 reads TGTGCCAGCAGTTTGGGAGAGAACACTGAAGCTTTCTTT. Amino acid sequence: CASSLGENTEAFF.

The rearrangement links TRBV27 to TRBJ2-1; 12 nucleotides align to TRBD2. CDR3 length: 17 amino acids. The germline CDR1 and CDR2 sequences are MNHEY and SMNVEV (reference sequence). The ends lost 4 bases at V and 0 bases at J; junction bases unmatched: 4. The CDR3 region is CASSSGLAGHSYNEQFF. CDR3 sequence (DNA): TGTGCCAGCAGTTCAGGACTAGCGGGACACTCCTACAATGAGCAGTTCTTC.

This chain connects TRBV7-2 to TRBJ2-1; TRBD2 matches at 12 bases. The germline gives CDR1 SGHTA, CDR2 FQGNSA. The CDR3 covers 15 residues. The ends lost 5 bases at V and 4 bases at J; junction bases unmatched: 3. CDR3 bases: TGTGCCAGCAGCCCACTAGCGGGGGGATACAATGAGCAGTTCTTC. Its protein product is CASSPLAGGYNEQFF.

The J gene is TRBJ2-7, the V gene TRBV4-1; a weak D match, TRBD2 (6 bases). V lost 4 bases, J lost 1 base, and 14 bases lay in between. The CDR3 is 15 residues long. Germline lookup yields CDR1 MGHRA and CDR2 YSYEKL. CDR3 bases: TGCGCCAGCAGCCCTGTGGGGGGAACATCCTACGAGCAGTACTTC. It yields the protein CASSPVGGTSYEQYF.

The chain links TRBV19 to TRBJ2-7; 11 bases are shared with TRBD2. Germline CDR1 reads LNHDA; CDR2 reads SQIVND (reference sequence). The V gene end was trimmed by 6 bases and the J gene end by 3 bases; junction bases not matched to a gene: 10. CDR3 length equals 16 residues. Here the CDR3 DNA reads TGTGCCAGTAGCCATCTGACTAGCGGGACAGTCTACGAGCAGTACTTC. As protein: CASSHLTSGTVYEQYF.